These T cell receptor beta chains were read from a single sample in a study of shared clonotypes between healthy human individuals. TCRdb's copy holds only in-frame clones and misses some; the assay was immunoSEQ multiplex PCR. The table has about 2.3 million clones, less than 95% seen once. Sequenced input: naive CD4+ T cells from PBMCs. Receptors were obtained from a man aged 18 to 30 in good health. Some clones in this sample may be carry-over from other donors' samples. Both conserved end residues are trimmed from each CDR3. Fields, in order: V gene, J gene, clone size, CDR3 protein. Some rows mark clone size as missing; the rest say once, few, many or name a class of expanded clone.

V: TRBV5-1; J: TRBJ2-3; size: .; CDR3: ASSLGLADITDTQY
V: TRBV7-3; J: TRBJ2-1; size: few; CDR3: ASSLILGNEQF
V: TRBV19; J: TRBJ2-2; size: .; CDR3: ASSRGAGGYTGELF
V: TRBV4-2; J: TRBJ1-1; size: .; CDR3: ASSQDQRDTEAF
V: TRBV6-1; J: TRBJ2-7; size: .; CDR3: ATTEGGGLYEQY
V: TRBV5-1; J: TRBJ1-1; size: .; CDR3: ASSIRQNTEAF
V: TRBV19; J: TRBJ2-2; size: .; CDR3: ASSKGLAANTGELF
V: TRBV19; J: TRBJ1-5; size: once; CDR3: ASSISYPSNQPQH
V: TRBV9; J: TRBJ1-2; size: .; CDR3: ASSVELGARYGYT
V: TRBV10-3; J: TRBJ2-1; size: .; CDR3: AISGSRERRRNEQF
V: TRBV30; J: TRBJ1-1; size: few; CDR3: AWTRVSTEAF
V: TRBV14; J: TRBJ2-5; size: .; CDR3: ASSQDGAGGQETQY
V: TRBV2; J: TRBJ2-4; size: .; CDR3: ASSERLSKGIQY
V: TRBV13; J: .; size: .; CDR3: ASSRWGGPYEQY
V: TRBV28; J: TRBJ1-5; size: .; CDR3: ASRNTGGTGNQPQH
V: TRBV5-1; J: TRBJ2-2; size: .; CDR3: ASSLTYTGELF
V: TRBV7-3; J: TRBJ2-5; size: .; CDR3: ASSLSGTGEETQY
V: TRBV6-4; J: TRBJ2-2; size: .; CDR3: ASSSTGGTGELF
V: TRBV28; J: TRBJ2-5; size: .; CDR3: ASSLGSGSQETQY
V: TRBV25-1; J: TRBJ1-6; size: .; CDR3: ASSTPGQGVSPLH
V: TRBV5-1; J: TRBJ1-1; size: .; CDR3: ASSADRGSSAEAF
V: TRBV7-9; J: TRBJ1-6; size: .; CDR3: ASSLRQGGSPLH
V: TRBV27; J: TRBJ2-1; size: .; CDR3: ASKREWDEQF
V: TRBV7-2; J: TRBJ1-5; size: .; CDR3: ASSLAPGGVNSNQPQH
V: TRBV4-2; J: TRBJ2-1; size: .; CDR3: ASSQDRASGGQF
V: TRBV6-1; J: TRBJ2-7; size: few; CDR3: ASSRGQAYEQY
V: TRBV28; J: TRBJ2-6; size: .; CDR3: ASRTQGSGANVLT